These 29 T cell receptor beta chains originate from one sample sequenced in a study of OX40 agonist ivuxolimab in advanced cancers. Profiling relied on immunoSEQ multiplex PCR, and the TCRdb table lists in-frame clones only, not all of them. Here the sample spans just under 75,000 clones, roughly 92% being singletons. The sequencing here drew on CD4+ or CD8+ T cells sorted from blood, taken in a trial of the OX40 agonist ivuxolimab. The receptors shown here come from an adult with an advanced solid tumor such as melanoma, head and neck, liver or kidney cancer.

The chain combines TRBV18 with TRBJ1-5; a weak D match, TRBD1 (5 bases). The CDR3 runs 15 residues. Trimming took off 1 base at V and 5 bases at J, with 12 bases between the two ends. Per germline, CDR1 KGHSH and CDR2 LQKENI. The CDR3 region is CASSPLGGRDQPQHF. The CDR3 region has the DNA TGTGCCAGCTCACCACTGGGGGGACGGGATCAGCCCCAGCATTTT.

The chain employs TRBV4-2 and TRBJ1-6, with D hard to call. The CDR3 extends over 16 amino acids. Germline V CDR1 and CDR2: LGHNA, YNFKEQ. Between the trimmed V and J ends, which lost 0 bases and 8 bases, there was a span of 14 bases. DNA of the CDR3: TGTGCCAGCAGCCAAGAGGCCACCGTAGATTATTCACCCCTCCACTTT. This encodes CASSQEATVDYSPLHF.

The V gene is TRBV6-5, the J gene TRBJ2-7, with D possibly matching TRBD1 (6 bases). V was trimmed by 4 bases and J by 13 bases, leaving 17 bases between them. The CDR3 covers 12 residues. The V gene's germline CDR1 is MNHEY and CDR2 SVGAGI. CDR3 coding DNA: TGTGCCAGCAGTTTGCCAGGGGCACAGGGATACTTC. Its translation is CASSLPGAQGYF.

The chain uses TRBV7-2 and TRBJ2-7; 7 nucleotides match TRBD1. CDR1 and CDR2 from the germline V gene are SGHTA and FQGNSA. Germline trimming cut 5 bases from V and 0 bases from J; bases unmatched to any gene: 4. The CDR3 sequence is 14 residues long. The CDR3 protein is CASSPQGDSYEQYF. In DNA, the CDR3 is TGTGCCAGCAGCCCCCAGGGGGACTCCTACGAGCAGTACTTC.

The J gene is TRBJ1-3, the V gene TRBV7-6; D is perhaps TRBD1 (5 bases). V lost 5 bases, J lost 2 bases, and 16 bases lay in between. Germline V lookup: CDR1 SGHVS, CDR2 FNYEAQ. This CDR3 is 16 amino acids long. DNA for the CDR3: TGTGCCAGCAGCCGGGGGTCCCCGGCGGCTGGAAACACCATATATTTT. Its translation is CASSRGSPAAGNTIYF. The whole variable domain, filled in from reference TRBV7-6 and TRBJ1-3, reads GAGVSQSPRYKVTKRGQDVALRCDPISGHVSLYWYRQALGQGPEFLTYFNYEAQQDKSGLPNDRFSAERPEGSISTLTIQRTEQRDSAMYRCASSRGSPAAGNTIYFGEGSWLTVV.

The chain carries TRBV12-5 and TRBJ2-3; D uncertain. V gave up 5 bases and J gave up 0 bases, with 12 bases separating them. This CDR3 spans 15 amino acids. Germline lookup yields CDR1 LGHNT and CDR2 FRNRAP. The CDR3 sequence: CASGRVATSTDTQYF. DNA for the CDR3: TGTGCTAGTGGTAGGGTAGCCACTAGCACAGATACGCAGTATTTT.

The chain employs TRBV18 and TRBJ2-5; D is perhaps TRBD1 (5 bases). Trimming took off 3 bases at V and 4 bases at J, with 9 bases between the two ends. This CDR3 spans 13 amino acids. Per germline, CDR1 KGHSH and CDR2 LQKENI. The CDR3 loop reads CASSPQGRETQYF. Here the CDR3 DNA reads TGTGCCAGCTCACCTCAGGGTAGAGAGACCCAGTACTTC.

V and J are TRBV5-5 and TRBJ2-5; TRBD1 matches at 10 bases. Germline V gives CDR1 SGHKS, CDR2 YYEKEE (reference sequence). The ends lost 4 bases at V and 4 bases at J; junction bases unmatched: 4. This CDR3 region has 14 residues. The CDR3 bases are TGTGCCAGCAGCCTCGGACAGGGGGGAGAGACCCAGTACTTC. Protein sequence: CASSLGQGGETQYF. Together with reference TRBV5-5 and TRBJ2-5, the CDR3 gives the full variable domain: DAGVTQSPTHLIKTRGQQVTLRCSPISGHKSVSWYQQVLGQGPQFIFQYYEKEERGRGNFPDRFSARQFPNYSSELNVNALLLGDSALYLCASSLGQGGETQYFGPGTRLLVL.

The CDR3 DNA is TGCGCCAGCAGCGGGGACAGGGAAGCTTTCTTT. Amino acid sequence: CASSGDREAFF. V usage is TRBV5-1 and J usage is TRBJ1-1; 8 nucleotides line up with TRBD1. There are 11 residues in the CDR3. V lost 4 bases, J lost 8 bases, and 1 base stayed unmatched. CDR1 and CDR2 (germline): SGHRS, YFSETQ.

This clone was counted a few times. This CDR3 reads CASSLTRNTGELFF. The CDR3 DNA is TGTGCCAGCAGCTTAACCCGGAACACCGGGGAGCTGTTTTTT. This chain links TRBV7-7 with TRBJ2-2; D is ambiguous. This CDR3 is 14 amino acids long. Germline values: CDR1 SSHAT, CDR2 FNYEAQ (reference sequence). V gave up 2 bases and J gave up 1 base, with 5 bases separating them.

The chain carries TRBV2 and TRBJ1-5, with 11 nucleotides matching TRBD1. This CDR3 is 14 amino acids long. The V segment lost 7 bases and the J segment 6 bases; nucleotides outside the gene matches: 5. Germline V gives CDR1 SNHLY, CDR2 FYNNEI. The CDR3 bases are TGTGCCAGCACCCCCGGGACAGGGGGTCAGCCCCAGCATTTT. Protein: CASTPGTGGQPQHF.

The chain is built from TRBV2 and TRBJ2-1; D gene ambiguous. Germline V gene lookup returns CDR1 SNHLY and CDR2 FYNNEI. The CDR3 length is 14 residues. V shed 7 bases and J shed 7 bases, with 17 bases lying between them. CDR3 sequence: CASNNPGLENEQFF. CDR3 bases: TGTGCCAGCAACAATCCAGGTCTCGAAAATGAGCAGTTCTTC.

The V call is TRBV11-2, the J call TRBJ1-6; D is perhaps TRBD1 (5 bases). Germline V gene data show CDR1 as SGHAT and CDR2 as FQNNGV. V shed 5 bases and J shed 7 bases, with 12 bases lying between them. This CDR3 has 14 amino acids. The CDR3 protein is CASSTGTANSPLHF. The CDR3 DNA is TGTGCCAGCAGCACCGGGACGGCGAATTCACCCCTCCACTTT.

The genes are TRBV5-4 and TRBJ2-7, with 7 bases identical to TRBD1. Trimming removed 6 bases from V and 4 bases from J; junction bases left unmatched: 10. This CDR3 contains 14 residues. CDR1 is SGHNT, CDR2 YYREEE, per germline (reference sequence). The CDR3 region has the DNA TGTGCCAGCACCCGACCGGGACAGAAGTACGAGCAGTACTTC. It encodes CASTRPGQKYEQYF.

The chain recombines TRBV5-1 with TRBJ1-4, with TRBD1 identical over 8 bases. Unmatched junction bases numbered 12, after V lost 3 bases and J lost 8 bases. The CDR3 totals 16 residues. Per the germline V gene, CDR1 is SGHRS and CDR2 is YFSETQ. In DNA form, the CDR3 reads TGCGCCAGCAGCTCCCTGACGACAGGGGCCAACGAAAAACTGTTTTTT. Its translation is CASSSLTTGANEKLFF.

The V call is TRBV5-4, the J call TRBJ2-7, with D maybe TRBD1 (5 bases). Germline-derived CDR1 and CDR2 are SGHNT and YYREEE (reference sequence). V lost 0 bases and J lost 1, with 11 bases in between. The CDR3 has 15 residues. CDR3 amino acids: CASSLGTDRSYEQYF. The CDR3 DNA reads TGTGCCAGCAGCTTGGGGACCGACAGATCCTACGAGCAGTACTTC.

This chain joins TRBV15 and TRBJ1-1; tentatively, D is TRBD1 (5 bases). Germline CDR1 LNHNV, CDR2 YYDKDF (reference sequence). With 2 bases removed from V and 1 base from J, the gap between germline ends came to 11 bases. The CDR3 has 15 amino acids. This CDR3 is CATSRSGGTNTEAFF. Here the CDR3 DNA reads TGTGCCACCAGCAGATCGGGGGGAACGAACACTGAAGCTTTCTTT. Based on the CDR3 plus reference TRBV15 and TRBJ1-1, the full variable domain is DAMVIQNPRYQVTQFGKPVTLSCSQTLNHNVMYWYQQKSSQAPKLLFHYYDKDFNNEADTPDNFQSRRPNTSFCFLDIRSPGLGDTAMYLCATSRSGGTNTEAFFGQGTRLTVV.

This clone has only a few counts. The genes are TRBV2 and TRBJ2-5; D unresolved. Germline CDR1 reads SNHLY; CDR2 reads FYNNEI. The CDR3 runs to 13 residues. Trimming cost V 7 bases and J 5 bases, with 14 bases left between them. The chain's CDR3 is CASNDWASETQYF. The CDR3, as DNA: TGTGCCAGCAACGACTGGGCTTCGGAGACCCAGTACTTC. Using reference TRBV2 and TRBJ2-5 for the parts outside the CDR3, the full variable domain is EPEVTQTPSHQVTQMGQEVILRCVPISNHLYFYWYRQILGQKVEFLVSFYNNEISEKSEIFDDQFSVERPDGSNFTLKIRSTKLEDSAMYFCASNDWASETQYFGPGTRLLVL.

This clone has just one count. As DNA, the CDR3 is TGTGCCAGCAGGGGGGTAGGGCCCTACGAGCAGTACTTC. Residues: CASRGVGPYEQYF. This rearrangement joins TRBV2 to TRBJ2-7, with D tentatively TRBD1 or TRBD2 (5 bases each). Germline CDR1 SNHLY, CDR2 FYNNEI. This CDR3 has 13 amino acids. Trimming took 6 bases from V and 2 from J, leaving 11 bases between them.

The chain couples TRBV2 to TRBJ1-5; 8 bases align to TRBD1. The V and J ends lost 6 bases and 1 base, in that order; junction bases with no gene match: 2. The CDR3 spans 14 residues. Germline values: CDR1 SNHLY, CDR2 FYNNEI. CDR3 nucleotide sequence: TGTGCCAGCAGGGACAGGGCGAGCAATCAGCCCCAGCATTTT. Amino acid sequence: CASRDRASNQPQHF.

The chain uses TRBV27 and TRBJ1-5; the D gene is possibly TRBD1 (5 bases). CDR3 size: 16 residues. Germline V gene sequence: CDR1 MNHEY, CDR2 SMNVEV (reference sequence). Trimming stripped 0 bases from V and 2 bases from J, with 11 bases between. Here the CDR3 reads CASSLSSRGGNQPQHF. DNA for the CDR3: TGTGCCAGCAGTTTATCGTCGCGAGGGGGCAATCAGCCCCAGCATTTT.

The table lists this clone with a count of one. The CDR3 is CASSLVTGQGAYF. The CDR3 DNA reads as TGTGCCAGCAGCTTGGTGACGGGACAGGGGGCGTATTTT. The chain combines TRBV5-5 with TRBJ2-3; 12 nucleotides agree with TRBD1. V trimming: 0 bases; J trimming: 14 bases; junction bases outside the gene matches: 4. There are 13 residues in the CDR3. Per germline, CDR1 SGHKS and CDR2 YYEKEE (reference sequence).

The rearrangement links TRBV10-2 to TRBJ2-3; TRBD1 agrees at 8 bases. The CDR3 runs to 14 residues. After removal of 6 bases from V and 4 bases from J, the junction contained 6 bases not matched to a gene. In germline, CDR1 is WSHSY, CDR2 SAAADI. The CDR3 is CASRWTGPSDTQYF. In nucleotides, the CDR3 is TGCGCCAGCAGATGGACAGGGCCGTCAGATACGCAGTATTTT.

The J gene is TRBJ2-7, the V gene TRBV30, with D possibly being TRBD2 (6 bases). The CDR3 runs to 13 residues. V shed 0 bases and J shed 2 bases, with 8 bases lying between them. The V gene's germline CDR1 is GTSNPN and CDR2 SVGIG (reference sequence). The CDR3 here is CAWSVGSPYEQYF. Here the CDR3 DNA reads TGTGCCTGGAGTGTCGGGAGCCCCTACGAGCAGTACTTC.

This chain connects TRBV4-3 to TRBJ2-2; 11 bases match TRBD1. CDR3 length: 15 residues. The J segment lost 3 bases and the V segment lost 3 bases, leaving 0 bases of the junction unmatched. Germline V CDR1 and CDR2: LGHNA, YSLEER. CDR3 loop: CASSQGQGDTGELFF. The DNA of the CDR3 is TGCGCCAGCAGCCAGGGACAGGGGGACACCGGGGAGCTGTTTTTT.

For this clone: Compared with germline, one end of the junction differs, possibly owing to a read error. V gene TRBV19 combines with J gene TRBJ2-7; 8 positions agree with TRBD2. Germline V CDR1 and CDR2: LNHDA, SQIVND (reference sequence). CDR3 length equals 15 residues. The CDR3 sequence is CASRIAGTSSYEQYF. CDR3 bases: TGTGCCAGTAGAATAGCGGGGACAAGCTCCTACGAGCAGTACTTC.

V gene TRBV18 combines with J gene TRBJ2-7; D not certain. V lost 0 bases, J lost 0 bases, and 18 bases lay in between. Germline CDR1 is KGHSH and CDR2 is LQKENI. CDR3 length: 18 residues. CDR3 DNA sequence: TGTGCCAGCTCACCACCTCTTTGGACGGCGGTCAGCTCCTACGAGCAGTACTTC. Translated, it gives CASSPPLWTAVSSYEQYF.

This chain connects TRBV2 to TRBJ2-5, with 12 bases fitting TRBD1. Per the germline V gene, CDR1 is SNHLY and CDR2 is FYNNEI. The CDR3 totals 19 residues. The J segment lost 1 base and the V segment lost 6 bases, leaving 15 bases of the junction unmatched. The CDR3 loop is CASSSPGTGGQASQETQYF. DNA for the CDR3: TGTGCCAGCAGCTCTCCCGGGACAGGGGGCCAGGCATCCCAAGAGACCCAGTACTTC.

The rearrangement joins TRBV10-1 to TRBJ2-4; possibly TRBD1 or TRBD2 for D (7 bases each). Germline CDR1 WNHNN, CDR2 SYGVQD (reference sequence). V lost 5 bases and J 0 bases, leaving 11 bases between the germline ends. The CDR3 has 15 residues. In DNA form, the CDR3 reads TGCGCCAGCAGTCCAGGGGGGGTAGCCAAAAACATTCAGTACTTC. Translated, it gives CASSPGGVAKNIQYF.